A single sample gave rise to the 28 T cell receptor beta chains below, sequenced in a study of blood T cell repertoires in COVID-19. Clones were read by immunoSEQ multiplex PCR, and TCRdb kept only the in-frame ones, dropping some. The sample lists about 130,000 clones, about 89% occurring once. Sequenced input: peripheral blood. The receptors shown here come from a man aged 55 to 69 with COVID-19, enrolled during active disease.

The rearrangement uses TRBV29-1 and TRBJ2-5; 10 bases are shared with TRBD1. There are 12 residues in the CDR3. Germline V CDR1 and CDR2: SQVTM, ANQGSEA. The V gene end was trimmed by 6 bases and the J gene end by 4 bases; junction bases not matched to a gene: 2. CDR3 nucleotide sequence: TGCAGCGTGGGGACAGGGGCAGAGACCCAGTACTTC. Encoded protein: CSVGTGAETQYF.

The chain is built from TRBV30 and TRBJ1-6; D not resolved. Trimming left V 0 bases short and J 11 bases short, with 5 bases between. Germline-derived CDR1 and CDR2 are GTSNPN and SVGIG (reference sequence). The CDR3 spans 11 residues. CDR3 nucleotides: TGTGCCTGGAGTGTAACACCACCCCTCCACTTT. Translation: CAWSVTPPLHF.

The sample holds one count of this clone. The chain uses TRBV28 and TRBJ1-4, with a possible D match to TRBD1 (5 bases). V was shortened by 6 bases and J by 5 bases, with 13 bases between the two germline ends. Germline CDR1 and CDR2: MDHEN and SYDVKM. The CDR3 covers 14 residues. CDR3 sequence: CASRSGLRNEKLFF. DNA of the CDR3: TGTGCCAGCAGATCGGGACTAAGAAATGAAAAACTGTTTTTT.

The CDR3 DNA reads as TGTGCCAGCAGCTCCGGGACTTATAATTCACCCCTCCACTTT. This codes for CASSSGTYNSPLHF. The J gene is TRBJ1-6, the V gene TRBV7-9; the D gene is possibly TRBD1 (5 bases). V was trimmed by 4 bases and J by 4 bases, leaving 8 bases between them. The length of the CDR3 is 14 residues. From germline, CDR1 is SEHNR and CDR2 FQNEAQ (reference sequence). Looking up the rest from reference TRBV7-9 and TRBJ1-6 gives the full variable domain: DTGVSQNPRHKITKRGQNVTFRCDPISEHNRLYWYRQTLGQGPEFLTYFQNEAQLEKSRLLSDRFSAERPKGSFSTLEIQRTEQGDSAMYLCASSSGTYNSPLHFGNGTRLTVT.

Here the CDR3 DNA reads TGCAGCGTTGAAGCTCGGGGGGGCGGCTACACCTTC. Its protein is CSVEARGGGYTF. The chain combines TRBV29-1 with TRBJ1-2; a possible D gene is TRBD1 (6 bases). The CDR3 has 12 residues. V was cut by 1 base and J by 8 bases, with 11 bases left in between. Germline loops: CDR1 SQVTM, CDR2 ANQGSEA.

The V gene is TRBV18, the J gene TRBJ1-1; D gene uncertain. This CDR3 contains 14 residues. Per germline, CDR1 KGHSH and CDR2 LQKENI. Trimming cost V 2 bases and J 0 bases, with 7 bases left between them. The CDR3 loop is CASSPAAMNTEAFF. CDR3 DNA sequence: TGTGCCAGCTCACCAGCCGCGATGAACACTGAAGCTTTCTTT. The whole variable domain, remainder taken from reference TRBV18 and TRBJ1-1, is NAGVMQNPRHLVRRRGQEARLRCSPMKGHSHVYWYRQLPEEGLKFMVYLQKENIIDESGMPKERFSAEFPKEGPSILRIQQVVRGDSAAYFCASSPAAMNTEAFFGQGTRLTVV.

The chain uses TRBV25-1 and TRBJ2-5, with a possible D match to TRBD2 (6 bases). The CDR3 covers 13 residues. Trimming removed 4 bases at V and 9 bases at J, with 15 bases between. Germline assignment: CDR1 MGHDK and CDR2 SYGVNS. This CDR3 is CASSVARREAQYF. In nucleotides, the CDR3 is TGTGCCAGCAGTGTGGCCCGGAGGGAGGCCCAGTACTTC.

The chain couples TRBV4-3 to TRBJ2-2; the D is unclear. CDR3 length: 16 residues. CDR1 is LGHNA and CDR2 is YSLEER in the germline V gene. Between the trimmed V and J ends, which lost 0 bases and 3 bases, there was a span of 11 bases. The CDR3 spells CASSQDWYRYTGELFF. CDR3 coding DNA: TGCGCCAGCAGCCAAGATTGGTACAGATACACCGGGGAGCTGTTTTTT.

The chain employs TRBV27 and TRBJ1-6; tentative D call: TRBD1 (6 bases). The CDR3 contains 17 residues. The germline CDR1 and CDR2 sequences are MNHEY and SMNVEV (reference sequence). The germline V and J ends were trimmed by 5 bases and 7 bases, with 21 bases remaining between them. The CDR3 reads CASSPYGAGVMNSPLHF. In DNA, the CDR3 is TGTGCCAGCAGTCCCTACGGGGCAGGGGTCATGAATTCACCCCTCCACTTT.

This chain uses TRBV19 with TRBJ2-7; D is perhaps TRBD2 (6 bases). CDR3 length: 11 amino acids. Germline-derived CDR1 and CDR2 are LNHDA and SQIVND (reference sequence). Trimming shortened V by 3 bases and J by 6 bases, and 6 bases separated the two germline ends. The CDR3 nucleotides are TGTGCCAGTAGTATCGGGGGCGAGCAGTACTTC. It yields the protein CASSIGGEQYF. The variable domain in full, completed from reference TRBV19 and TRBJ2-7, reads DGGITQSPKYLFRKEGQNVTLSCEQNLNHDAMYWYRQDPGQGLRLIYYSQIVNDFQKGDIAEGYSVSREKKESFPLTVTSAQKNPTAFYLCASSIGGEQYFGPGTRLTVT.

This chain joins TRBV2 and TRBJ1-1; D ambiguous. The CDR3 covers 14 residues. The V end lost 3 bases, the J end lost 0 bases, and 8 bases lay between the germline ends. Per germline, CDR1 SNHLY and CDR2 FYNNEI. The chain's CDR3 is CASSERTMNTEAFF. In DNA, the CDR3 is TGTGCCAGCAGTGAGAGGACTATGAACACTGAAGCTTTCTTT.

The V and J genes are TRBV3-1 (or the pseudogene TRBV3-2) and TRBJ1-2; possibly TRBD1 for D (6 bases). V was clipped by 2 bases and J by 6 bases, with 16 bases between them. This CDR3 has 15 amino acids. The germline V gene has CDR1 LGHDT and CDR2 YNNKEL (reference sequence). The CDR3 region is CASSQRGDRINGYTF. Written as DNA, the CDR3 is TGTGCCAGCAGCCAAAGGGGCGACAGGATTAATGGCTACACCTTC.

This chain connects TRBV2 to TRBJ2-7; 9 bases are shared with TRBD1. The CDR3 loop spans 15 amino acids. Germline CDR1 SNHLY, CDR2 FYNNEI. Trimming took 5 bases from V and 5 from J; bases not matched to a gene: 10. The CDR3 region is CASSLTGDRVNEQYF. In DNA form, the CDR3 reads TGTGCCAGCAGTCTGACAGGGGACAGGGTTAACGAGCAGTACTTC.

In nucleotides, the CDR3 is TGTGCCAGCAGCTTAGACCTTTCGGGTGAGCAGTTCTTC. It is translated as CASSLDLSGEQFF. The chain joins TRBV7-6 to TRBJ2-1; D not certain. Germline V gives CDR1 SGHVS, CDR2 FNYEAQ. This CDR3 contains 13 residues. The V gene lost 1 base and the J gene lost 9 bases, with 10 bases spanning the gap.

CDR3 protein: CATGTTGNTEAFF. CDR3 nucleotide sequence: TGTGCCACGGGCACTACAGGGAACACTGAAGCTTTCTTT. V usage is TRBV27 and J usage is TRBJ1-1, with D possibly being TRBD1 (5 bases). Germline V gene lookup returns CDR1 MNHEY and CDR2 SMNVEV (reference sequence). With 10 bases removed from V and 1 base from J, the gap between germline ends came to 13 bases. The CDR3 contains 13 residues.

The chain is built from TRBV30 and TRBJ1-5; TRBD1 might be the D (6 bases). V lost 3 bases and J lost 7, with 13 bases in between. CDR1 and CDR2 (germline): GTSNPN, SVGIG (reference sequence). The CDR3 extends over 13 amino acids. The CDR3 sequence: CAWRGGAGQPQHF. CDR3 bases: TGTGCCTGGAGGGGGGGGGCTGGCCAGCCCCAGCATTTT.

The V call is TRBV9, the J call TRBJ2-7; unclear D gene. Germline lookup yields CDR1 SGDLS and CDR2 YYNGEE. This CDR3 has 13 amino acids. V lost 4 bases and J lost 0, with 8 bases in between. The CDR3: CASSLADSYEQYF. CDR3 sequence (DNA): TGTGCCAGCAGCTTAGCAGACTCCTACGAGCAGTACTTC.

This chain uses TRBV27 with TRBJ1-2; D is ambiguous. Germline loops: CDR1 MNHEY, CDR2 SMNVEV (reference sequence). This CDR3 has 14 residues. Trimming removed 2 bases from V and 2 bases from J, with 9 bases in between. CDR3 residues: CASSLRSGNYGYTF. The CDR3 DNA reads TGTGCCAGCAGTTTAAGGTCCGGGAACTATGGCTACACCTTC.

This chain joins TRBV7-9 and TRBJ1-2; no clear D. Germline V CDR1 and CDR2: SEHNR, FQNEAQ (reference sequence). V dropped 3 bases and J dropped 4 bases, with 6 bases sitting between them. This CDR3 spans 12 amino acids. The CDR3: CASSFPVYGYTF. In DNA, the CDR3 is TGTGCCAGCAGCTTCCCAGTCTATGGCTACACCTTC. Variable domain in full (rest from reference TRBV7-9 and TRBJ1-2): DTGVSQNPRHKITKRGQNVTFRCDPISEHNRLYWYRQTLGQGPEFLTYFQNEAQLEKSRLLSDRFSAERPKGSFSTLEIQRTEQGDSAMYLCASSFPVYGYTFGSGTRLTVV.

This chain links TRBV6-5 with TRBJ1-1; the D gene is possibly TRBD1 (6 bases). Trimming pared 6 bases from V and 2 bases from J, leaving 16 bases between. Germline V gene data show CDR1 as MNHEY and CDR2 as SVGAGI. CDR3 length: 15 amino acids. The CDR3 spells CASRPQGQQNTEAFF. The DNA for the CDR3 is TGTGCCAGCAGGCCCCAGGGGCAGCAAAACACTGAAGCTTTCTTT.

This clone was counted a single time. This CDR3 is CASSEGRPSPLHF. CDR3 DNA: TGCGCCAGCAGTGAGGGGCGACCGTCGCCCCTCCACTTT. The chain is built from TRBV10-2 and TRBJ1-6; D not certain. The CDR3 length is 13 residues. V dropped 2 bases and J dropped 13 bases, with 12 bases sitting between them. CDR1 is WSHSY, CDR2 SAAADI, per germline.

CDR3 sequence reads: CASSLGQSQPQHF. Written as DNA, the CDR3 is TGCGCCAGCAGCTTGGGACAGTCTCAGCCCCAGCATTTT. The chain joins TRBV5-1 to TRBJ1-5; D is possibly TRBD1 (5 bases). Trimming removed 0 bases from V and 6 bases from J, with 7 bases in between. The CDR3 extends over 13 amino acids. Germline CDR1 SGHRS, CDR2 YFSETQ.

The rearrangement uses TRBV10-2 and TRBJ1-1; 9 bases align to TRBD1. This CDR3 region has 14 residues. With 4 bases clipped from V and 4 bases from J, the junction kept 4 bases outside the gene matches. Looked up from germline, CDR1 is WSHSY and CDR2 is SAAADI. CDR3 sequence reads: CASSGVDRGTEAFF. For the CDR3, the DNA is TGCGCCAGCAGTGGGGTGGACAGGGGCACTGAAGCTTTCTTT.

Comments on this clone: Distinct nucleotide sequences in the sample also encode this CDR3. The V gene is TRBV5-4, the J gene TRBJ1-1; a possible D gene is TRBD1 (6 bases). The length of the CDR3 is 13 residues. From germline, CDR1 is SGHNT and CDR2 YYREEE (reference sequence). Trimming stripped 0 bases from V and 3 bases from J, with 6 bases between. CDR3 coding DNA: TGTGCCAGCAGCTTGGACAGGGACACTGAAGCTTTCTTT. Encoded protein: CASSLDRDTEAFF.

The rearrangement joins TRBV24-1 to TRBJ2-1, with D maybe TRBD2 (6 bases). Germline lookup yields CDR1 KGHDR and CDR2 SFDVKD. V lost 5 bases, J lost 5 bases, and 12 bases lay in between. This CDR3 is built from 14 residues. The CDR3 region is CATSGWGGDNEQFF. CDR3 in DNA: TGTGCCACCAGTGGTTGGGGCGGGGACAATGAGCAGTTCTTC.

The V gene is TRBV11-1, the J gene TRBJ2-1, with 8 bases identical to TRBD2. The CDR3 runs 14 residues. Looked up from germline, CDR1 is SGHAT and CDR2 is FQDESV (reference sequence). Trimming at V came to 2 bases and at J to 13 bases, leaving 10 bases not matched to a gene. CDR3: CASSLLASGSDQFF. In DNA, the CDR3 is TGTGCCAGCAGCTTACTTGCTAGCGGGTCTGACCAGTTCTTC. Complete variable domain (other parts from reference TRBV11-1 and TRBJ2-1): EAEVAQSPRYKITEKSQAVAFWCDPISGHATLYWYRQILGQGPELLVQFQDESVVDDSQLPKDRFSAERLKGVDSTLKIQPAELGDSAMYLCASSLLASGSDQFFGPGTRLTVL.

This CDR3 reads CASSRTGQVTDTQYF. The CDR3 DNA is TGTGCCAGCAGCAGGACAGGGCAGGTAACAGATACGCAGTATTTT. V and J are TRBV2 and TRBJ2-3, with 8 positions matching TRBD1. Germline V CDR1 and CDR2: SNHLY, FYNNEI. The CDR3 extends over 15 amino acids. Unmatched junction bases numbered 8, after V lost 6 bases and J lost 3 bases.

This clone appeared a few times. The rearrangement links TRBV7-2 to TRBJ1-1; D is uncertain. This CDR3 is built from 12 residues. Germline V gene data show CDR1 as SGHTA and CDR2 as FQGNSA. V was clipped by 5 bases and J by 7 bases, with 11 bases between them. The CDR3 nucleotides read TGTGCCAGCAGCCCAGCTTACAGTGAAGCTTTCTTT. This codes for CASSPAYSEAFF.